The clone carrying this T cell receptor (beta chain) was picked up one time. This entry is derived from a study of shared clonotypes between healthy human individuals. Germline lookup yields CDR1 SNHLY and CDR2 FYNNEI. The CDR3 extends over 12 amino acids. With 7 bases removed from V and 6 bases from J, the gap between germline ends came to 10 bases. Sequencing was performed with immunoSEQ multiplex PCR; in TCRdb, only in-frame clones are kept and a portion is missing. The sample has roughly 1,500,000 clones, around 98% seen once. A CD45RA-negative memory subset and a CD45RA+ naive subset were separated from the CD4+ cells.

The genes are TRBV2 and TRBJ2-1; no clear D gene. The sequence derives from a man aged 25 to 45 in good health. What was sequenced was naive CD4+ T cells sorted from blood. Subset here: CD45RA+ positively selected. The CDR3 nucleotides are TGTGCCAGCACTAGAGAAACCAATGAGCAGTTCTTC. Its translation: CASTRETNEQFF.